Sequencing of this T cell receptor (beta chain) was carried out in a study of T cells in localized non-small cell lung cancer. Broader study findings: Because only a single region of the tumor was sequenced, heterogeneity remains possible. Adjacent lung tissue had a median around 50 of the top 100 clones found in the tumor.

Assay used: immunoSEQ multiplex PCR; TCRdb lists only in-frame clones, some missing. The data hold 21,000 or so clones, with more than 75% observed a single time. This CDR3 spans 15 amino acids. Germline V gene data show CDR1 as SGHRS and CDR2 as YFSETQ. V was clipped by 0 bases and J by 8 bases, with 15 bases between them. This clone was found once. Its antigen is currently unknown. The receptor was isolated from a woman aged 35-70 years with stage II squamous cell lung carcinoma. This sequence joins TRBV5-1 and TRBJ2-1; unclear D gene. The specimen comprised PBMCs, sampled before any cancer treatment. The CDR3 sequence is CASSLGVRPGDEQFF. CDR3 sequence (DNA): TGCGCCAGCAGCTTGGGAGTCAGGCCGGGCGATGAGCAGTTCTTC.